The clone carrying this TCR beta chain was seen a single time. Its antigen is still unknown. Germline is not matched at one junction end, which may reflect a read error. Assay: immunoSEQ multiplex PCR; the TCRdb copy retains only in-frame clones and omits some. The table has 90,000 to 140,000 clones, roughly 90% seen once. This entry is derived from a study of T cell responses to AZD1222 COVID-19 vaccine. Germline values: CDR1 SSHAT, CDR2 FNYEAQ (reference sequence). The CDR3 loop spans 14 amino acids. General observations from the study: Breadth and depth of Spike-specific TCRs rose after two AZD1222 doses. White British donors predominated, females outnumbered males, and clonal diversity was possibly underestimated. Sampling captured repertoires only after the peak T cell response. With dominance at 160-218 and 743-854, vaccine-associated CD4 TCRs spanned spike.

The rearrangement uses TRBV7-7 and TRBJ2-1; possibly TRBD2 for D (6 bases). Source: peripheral blood, taken on day 0 of AZD1222 vaccination. The clonotype comes from an adult in good health. The CDR3 sequence: CASSEDGGHNEQFF. The CDR3 DNA sequence: TGTGCTAGCAGCGAAGACGGGGGTCACAATGAGCAGTTCTTC.